What follows are 30 T cell receptor beta chains derived from one specimen sequenced in a study of T cell responses to AZD1222 COVID-19 vaccine. TCRdb's copy holds only in-frame clones and misses some; the assay was immunoSEQ multiplex PCR. The data show fewer than 35,000 clones, roughly nine tenths seen once. The sample here was peripheral blood, taken on day 0 of AZD1222 vaccination. The receptor set was obtained from an adult in good health.

The gene calls are TRBV7-2 and TRBJ1-1; no definite D call. Trimming stripped 1 base from V and 2 bases from J, with 8 bases between. The CDR3 consists of 14 residues. Germline assignment: CDR1 SGHTA and CDR2 FQGNSA. The CDR3 nucleotides read TGTGCCAGCAGCTTAGGTCGCAGAAACACTGAAGCTTTCTTT. Residues: CASSLGRRNTEAFF.

The chain employs TRBV5-6 and TRBJ1-5; TRBD1 matches at 9 bases. There are 16 residues in the CDR3. The germline CDR1 and CDR2 sequences are SGHDT and YYEEEE. J lost 4 bases, V lost 5 bases, and 10 bases had no gene match. The CDR3 loop reads CASRQYGDRENQPQHF. Written as DNA, the CDR3 is TGTGCCAGCAGACAATATGGGGACAGGGAGAATCAGCCCCAGCATTTT.

The chain combines TRBV30 with TRBJ1-2; D is possibly TRBD1 (5 bases). There are 12 residues in the CDR3. Germline-derived CDR1 and CDR2 are GTSNPN and SVGIG (reference sequence). The germline V and J ends were trimmed by 3 bases and 6 bases, with 11 bases remaining between them. The CDR3 DNA reads as TGTGCCTGGAGCAGGGCCTCCCATGGCTACACCTTC. Protein sequence: CAWSRASHGYTF.

The V and J genes are TRBV29-1 and TRBJ2-2, with 8 nucleotides matching TRBD1. The V gene's germline CDR1 is SQVTM and CDR2 ANQGSEA. Unmatched junction bases numbered 1, after V lost 6 bases and J lost 1 base. CDR3 size: 13 residues. The CDR3 nucleotides read TGCAGCGTCGGACAGGGGAACACCGGGGAGCTGTTTTTT. It yields the protein CSVGQGNTGELFF.

The chain links TRBV19 to TRBJ1-2; 9 bases align to TRBD1. The CDR3 is 12 amino acids. Germline lookup yields CDR1 LNHDA and CDR2 SQIVND (reference sequence). J gave up 8 bases and V 8 bases, and 6 bases lay outside the gene matches. CDR3 protein: CASQDRGWGYTF. The CDR3 coding sequence is TGTGCCAGTCAGGACAGGGGATGGGGCTACACCTTC.

The chain combines TRBV7-6 with TRBJ2-5; D is unclear. Germline V CDR1 and CDR2: SGHVS, FNYEAQ. This CDR3 has 12 residues. V was cut by 5 bases and J by 4 bases, with 8 bases left in between. Written as DNA, the CDR3 is TGTGCCAGCAGCCCCGCGGTAGAGACCCAGTACTTC. Translating it yields CASSPAVETQYF.

The chain carries TRBV24-1 and TRBJ2-1, with 9 bases fitting TRBD1. The V gene's germline CDR1 is KGHDR and CDR2 SFDVKD. V was clipped by 3 bases and J by 7 bases; unmatched bases: 9. CDR3 length: 16 amino acids. CDR3 DNA: TGTGCCACCAGTGATCCCGGGACAGGGTATATGAATGAGCAGTTCTTC. It encodes CATSDPGTGYMNEQFF.

The chain employs TRBV7-8 and TRBJ2-1; 9 nucleotides line up with TRBD2. V lost 5 bases, J lost 10 bases, and 12 bases stayed unmatched. CDR1 SGHVS and CDR2 FQNEAQ come from the germline V gene. The CDR3 totals 15 residues. CDR3 loop: CASSGEAGGTWEQFF. CDR3 nucleotide sequence: TGTGCCAGCAGCGGGGAGGCGGGGGGGACTTGGGAGCAGTTCTTC.

V and J are TRBV7-2 and TRBJ1-1; D call uncertain. The CDR3 contains 14 residues. CDR1 and CDR2 from the germline V gene are SGHTA and FQGNSA. V dropped 5 bases and J dropped 3 bases, with 13 bases sitting between them. For the CDR3, the DNA is TGTGCCAGCAGCACGCGGACGGGTCACACTGAAGCTTTCTTT. Translating it yields CASSTRTGHTEAFF.

V gene TRBV28 combines with J gene TRBJ1-1; D gene ambiguous. Trimming shortened V by 6 bases and J by 8 bases, and 10 bases separated the two germline ends. The CDR3 spans 11 residues. Germline V gene lookup returns CDR1 MDHEN and CDR2 SYDVKM. The DNA for the CDR3 is TGTGCCAGCAGCTTGACAATCGAAGCTTTCTTT. It specifies CASSLTIEAFF.

The V call is TRBV29-1, the J call TRBJ1-4; 7 nucleotides line up with TRBD1. The CDR3 totals 15 residues. CDR1 and CDR2 (germline): SQVTM, ANQGSEA. J lost 4 bases, V lost 7 bases, and 12 bases had no gene match. CDR3 region: CSATHGQELNEKLFF. The CDR3 DNA is TGCAGCGCAACCCATGGACAGGAGCTTAATGAAAAACTGTTTTTT.

J is TRBJ2-2 and V is TRBV9; TRBD2 matches at 14 bases. Germline-derived CDR1 and CDR2 are SGDLS and YYNGEE. Trimming removed 1 base from V and 5 bases from J; junction bases left unmatched: 13. The CDR3 sequence is 20 residues long. CDR3 nucleotides: TGTGCCAGCAGCGTATCCCTGCCGGGACTAGCGGGGGCCGGGACCGGGGAGCTGTTTTTT. This gives the protein CASSVSLPGLAGAGTGELFF.

V usage is TRBV10-1 and J usage is TRBJ1-6, with D possibly matching TRBD1 (5 bases). Trimming left V 5 bases short and J 7 bases short, with 9 bases between. CDR1 is WNHNN, CDR2 SYGVQD, per germline (reference sequence). There are 13 residues in the CDR3. The CDR3: CASSPNRNSPLHF. The DNA for the CDR3 is TGCGCCAGCAGTCCAAACAGGAATTCACCCCTCCACTTT.

The chain is built from TRBV23-1 and TRBJ2-2, with 7 bases lining up with TRBD2. TRBV23-1 is identified as an open reading frame with a role that is uncertain. The CDR3 spans 16 residues. V was clipped by 5 bases and J by 1 base; unmatched bases: 7. The CDR3 sequence: CASSRWGGRNTGELFF. In DNA form, the CDR3 reads TGCGCCAGCAGTAGATGGGGGGGTAGGAACACCGGGGAGCTGTTTTTT.

This chain uses TRBV5-1 with TRBJ2-1, with D perhaps TRBD1 or TRBD2 (5 bases each). V lost 5 bases and J 0 bases, leaving 9 bases between the germline ends. Germline assignment: CDR1 SGHRS and CDR2 YFSETQ. The CDR3 totals 14 residues. CDR3 loop: CASRGVRSYNEQFF. CDR3 in DNA: TGCGCCAGCAGGGGGGTTCGCTCCTACAATGAGCAGTTCTTC.

The chain joins TRBV19 to TRBJ1-5; D is possibly TRBD1 (5 bases). This CDR3 is built from 17 residues. From germline, CDR1 is LNHDA and CDR2 SQIVND (reference sequence). V was pared by 3 bases and J by 0 bases, with 15 bases between. The CDR3 coding sequence is TGTGCCAGTAGTATTCAGGGACCGCGATATAGCAATCAGCCCCAGCATTTT. It yields the protein CASSIQGPRYSNQPQHF.

In nucleotides, the CDR3 is TGCGCCAGCAGCACGCGGGGAGAGACGGCGGAACCCTACGAGCAGTACTTC. Amino acid sequence: CASSTRGETAEPYEQYF. This chain links TRBV4-1 with TRBJ2-7; tentatively, D is TRBD2 (6 bases). Trimming cost V 5 bases and J 2 bases, with 22 bases left between them. Germline assignment: CDR1 MGHRA and CDR2 YSYEKL. CDR3 length: 17 residues.

The chain carries TRBV7-2 and TRBJ2-7; D uncertain. CDR1 is SGHTA, CDR2 FQGNSA, per germline. CDR3 length equals 14 residues. Deletions cut 5 bases from V and 0 bases from J, with 11 bases between. The DNA for the CDR3 is TGTGCCAGCAGCCCCGAGCAAAGCTCCTACGAGCAGTACTTC. Protein: CASSPEQSSYEQYF.

The sample holds one count of this clone. The V and J genes are TRBV5-6 and TRBJ2-7; D is possibly TRBD1 (5 bases). CDR1 is SGHDT and CDR2 is YYEEEE in the germline V gene. V was pared by 4 bases and J by 0 bases, with 20 bases between. The CDR3 runs to 17 residues. CDR3 residues: CASSTPRDRLSSYEQYF. CDR3 bases: TGTGCCAGCAGCACCCCCCGCGACAGATTGAGCTCCTACGAGCAGTACTTC.

V is TRBV2 and J is TRBJ2-7; the match to TRBD1 covers 9 bases. After removal of 8 bases from V and 3 bases from J, the junction contained 5 bases not matched to a gene. Per the germline V gene, CDR1 is SNHLY and CDR2 is FYNNEI. The CDR3 covers 13 residues. CDR3 bases: TGTGCCAGCGGCGGGACAGGGCTCTACGAGCAGTACTTC. Protein: CASGGTGLYEQYF.

This clone was picked up one time. The chain employs TRBV27 and TRBJ1-1; D is undetermined. Trimming removed 3 bases at V and 8 bases at J, with 10 bases between. This CDR3 has 12 amino acids. The germline gives CDR1 MNHEY, CDR2 SMNVEV (reference sequence). The CDR3 loop is CASSFTAGEAFF. The CDR3 nucleotides read TGTGCCAGCAGTTTCACAGCTGGGGAAGCTTTCTTT.

The chain joins TRBV6-5 to TRBJ1-1, with 12 bases lining up with TRBD1. There are 14 residues in the CDR3. Germline loops: CDR1 MNHEY, CDR2 SVGAGI. J gave up 5 bases and V 6 bases, and 4 bases lay outside the gene matches. CDR3 region: CASRRDRGQTEAFF. CDR3 bases: TGTGCCAGCAGGAGGGACAGGGGGCAAACTGAAGCTTTCTTT.

The chain links TRBV7-2 to TRBJ1-5; D might be TRBD1 (6 bases). Per the germline V gene, CDR1 is SGHTA and CDR2 is FQGNSA. Trimming cost V 4 bases and J 3 bases, with 13 bases left between them. This CDR3 region has 15 residues. This CDR3 is CASSSQGYYNQPQHF. The CDR3 coding sequence is TGTGCCAGCAGCTCTCAGGGGTATTACAATCAGCCCCAGCATTTT.

This clone has just a few counts. The chain combines TRBV5-4 with TRBJ1-1; D not resolved. CDR1 SGHNT and CDR2 YYREEE come from the germline V gene (reference sequence). This CDR3 has 14 amino acids. The V and J ends lost 4 bases and 4 bases respectively, with 14 bases between them. As DNA, the CDR3 is TGTGCCAGCAGCAGGGCCCTTTGGGTCACTGAAGCTTTCTTT. Protein: CASSRALWVTEAFF. Based on the CDR3 plus reference TRBV5-4 and TRBJ1-1, the full variable domain is ETGVTQSPTHLIKTRGQQVTLRCSSQSGHNTVSWYQQALGQGPQFIFQYYREEENGRGNFPPRFSGLQFPNYSSELNVNALELDDSALYLCASSRALWVTEAFFGQGTRLTVV.

The chain recombines TRBV24-1 with TRBJ1-5, with a possible D match to TRBD1 (5 bases). The CDR3 has 15 residues. Trimming left V 4 bases short and J 7 bases short, with 16 bases between. The germline V gene has CDR1 KGHDR and CDR2 SFDVKD. Here the CDR3 DNA reads TGTGCCACCAGTGACTCGACCGCGGAGGGGCAGCCCCAGCATTTT. It codes for CATSDSTAEGQPQHF.

The CDR3 DNA follows: TGTGCCTGGACGGGCGCCTTAGGGAATAATTCACCCCTCCACTTT. This translates into CAWTGALGNNSPLHF. The rearrangement links TRBV30 to TRBJ1-6; D uncertain. Trimming removed 4 bases at V and 5 bases at J, with 15 bases between. The CDR3 totals 15 residues. The germline CDR1 and CDR2 sequences are GTSNPN and SVGIG (reference sequence).

The chain is built from TRBV27 and TRBJ1-2; maybe TRBD1 (6 bases). CDR3 size: 16 residues. Trimming took off 3 bases at V and 3 bases at J, with 17 bases between the two ends. The germline gives CDR1 MNHEY, CDR2 SMNVEV (reference sequence). CDR3 sequence: CASSFRQEGGYYGYTF. In nucleotides, the CDR3 is TGTGCCAGCAGTTTCCGACAGGAGGGGGGATACTATGGCTACACCTTC.

This chain uses TRBV27 with TRBJ1-2; weak D call: TRBD1 (5 bases). From germline, CDR1 is MNHEY and CDR2 SMNVEV (reference sequence). The CDR3 loop spans 16 amino acids. V lost 5 bases and J 4 bases, leaving 20 bases between the germline ends. This CDR3 reads CASSPEGARQSYGYTF. The CDR3 region has the DNA TGTGCCAGCAGTCCAGAAGGGGCAAGACAGTCCTATGGCTACACCTTC.

This chain connects TRBV6-5 to TRBJ2-7; TRBD1 might be the D (6 bases). Germline loops: CDR1 MNHEY, CDR2 SVGAGI. The V end was cut by 5 bases, the J end by 4 bases, with 12 bases between. CDR3 length equals 13 residues. In nucleotides, the CDR3 is TGTGCCAGCAGTCCGGGACATGGGTACGAGCAGTACTTC. Protein: CASSPGHGYEQYF.

This chain's CDR3 is CASSSDSATNEKLFF. DNA for the CDR3: TGTGCCAGCAGCTCCGACAGCGCAACTAATGAAAAACTGTTTTTT. The genes are TRBV7-9 and TRBJ1-4; possibly TRBD1 for D (5 bases). V was clipped by 4 bases and J by 0 bases, with 9 bases between them. Looked up from germline, CDR1 is SEHNR and CDR2 is FQNEAQ (reference sequence). The CDR3 runs 15 residues.